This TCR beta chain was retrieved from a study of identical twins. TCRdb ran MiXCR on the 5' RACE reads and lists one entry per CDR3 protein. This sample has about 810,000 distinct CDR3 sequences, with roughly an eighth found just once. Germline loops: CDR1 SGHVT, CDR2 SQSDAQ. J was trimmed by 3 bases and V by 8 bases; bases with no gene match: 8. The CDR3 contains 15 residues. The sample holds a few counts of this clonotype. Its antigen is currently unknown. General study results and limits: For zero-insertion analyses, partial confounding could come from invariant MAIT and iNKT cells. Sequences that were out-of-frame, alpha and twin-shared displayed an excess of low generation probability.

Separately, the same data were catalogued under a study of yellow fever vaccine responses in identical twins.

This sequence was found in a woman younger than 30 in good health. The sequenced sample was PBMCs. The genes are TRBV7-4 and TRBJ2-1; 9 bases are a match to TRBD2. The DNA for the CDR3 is TGTGCCAGCGCCCCGGCGGGAGGGAACTACAATGAGCAGTTCTTC. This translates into CASAPAGGNYNEQFF.